This T cell receptor beta chain was sequenced during a study of CD8 T cells in Susac syndrome. Germline values: CDR1 SSHAT, CDR2 FNYEAQ (reference sequence). The CDR3 covers 13 residues. RNA was extracted with the RNeasy kit, and a quantity of roughly 0.5 to 1 ug was reverse transcribed using random hexamers. The authors amplified TCR beta CDR3 across 54 Vbeta and 13 Jbeta using immunoSEQ multiplex PCR. One entry per CDR3 protein, called by TCRdb with MiXCR from the immunoSEQ multiplex PCR reads. The repertoire has roughly 110,000 distinct CDR3 sequences, about 90% of them found once; the top ten carry about 0.15%. On this clonotype: The junction departs from germline at one end; a sequencing error may be responsible.

Negative isolation was used for CD8+ and CD4+ T cells and FACS enrichment for TEMRA cells. This TCR was sampled from a human donor in good health. The genes are TRBV7-7 and TRBJ1-4; no definite D call. The sample comprised CD4+ T cells from PBMCs. CDR3 nucleotide sequence: TGTGCTAGCAGCTTAGTACTTGGTGAAAAACTGTTTTTT. Protein: CASSLVLGEKLFF.